The present entry profiles one TCR beta chain with its context. This record belongs to a study of blood T cell repertoires in COVID-19. Study-wide background: Nucleic acid was either cDNA or gDNA, and it came from T cells, B-cell-depleted T cells, or PBMCs.

Method: immunoSEQ multiplex PCR; TCRdb's copy keeps in-frame clones and lacks some. The sample lists over 110,000 clones, about 87% occurring once. The CDR3 extends over 15 amino acids. The germline V gene encodes CDR1 ENHRY and CDR2 SYGVKD. V was clipped by 6 bases and J by 3 bases; unmatched bases: 2. The V and J genes are TRBV10-3 and TRBJ2-2; TRBD2 matches at 12 bases. The receptor was derived from a human donor in a cohort sampled during active COVID-19. The sequenced material came from peripheral blood. CDR3 protein: CAIRGTSGYTGELFF. CDR3 nucleotides: TGTGCCATCAGGGGGACTAGCGGGTACACCGGGGAGCTGTTTTTT.